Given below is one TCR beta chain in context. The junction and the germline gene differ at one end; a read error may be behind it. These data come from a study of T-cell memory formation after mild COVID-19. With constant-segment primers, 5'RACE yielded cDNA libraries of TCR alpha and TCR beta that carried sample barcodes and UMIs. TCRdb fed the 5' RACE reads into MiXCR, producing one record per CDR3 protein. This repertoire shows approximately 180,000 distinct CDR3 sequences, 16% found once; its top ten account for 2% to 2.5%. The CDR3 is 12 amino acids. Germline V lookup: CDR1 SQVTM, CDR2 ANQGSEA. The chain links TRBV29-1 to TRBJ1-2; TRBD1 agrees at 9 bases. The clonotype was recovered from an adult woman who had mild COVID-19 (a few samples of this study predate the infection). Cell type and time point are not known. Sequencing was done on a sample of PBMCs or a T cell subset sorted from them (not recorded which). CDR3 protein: CITGGGNYGYTF. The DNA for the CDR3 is TGTATAACAGGGGGCGGAAACTATGGCTACACCTTC.